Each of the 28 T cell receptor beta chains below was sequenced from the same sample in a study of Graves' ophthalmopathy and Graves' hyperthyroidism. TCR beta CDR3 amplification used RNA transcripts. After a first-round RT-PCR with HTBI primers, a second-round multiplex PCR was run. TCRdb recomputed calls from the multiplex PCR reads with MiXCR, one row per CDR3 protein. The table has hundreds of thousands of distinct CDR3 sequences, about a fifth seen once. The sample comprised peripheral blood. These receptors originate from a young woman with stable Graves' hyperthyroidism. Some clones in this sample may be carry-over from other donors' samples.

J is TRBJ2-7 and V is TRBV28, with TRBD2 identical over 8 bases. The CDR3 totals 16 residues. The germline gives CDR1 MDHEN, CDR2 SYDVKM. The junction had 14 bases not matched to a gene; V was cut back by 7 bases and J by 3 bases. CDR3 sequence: CASTKLHRGGLYEQYF. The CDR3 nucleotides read TGTGCCAGCACTAAACTTCACCGGGGGGGCCTCTACGAGCAGTACTTC.

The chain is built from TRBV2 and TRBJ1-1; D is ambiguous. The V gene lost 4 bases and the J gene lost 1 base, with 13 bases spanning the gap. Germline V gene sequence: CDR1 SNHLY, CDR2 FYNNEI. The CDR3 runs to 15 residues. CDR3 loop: CASSVIQTRNTEAFF. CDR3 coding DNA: TGTGCCAGCAGTGTTATCCAGACCCGGAACACTGAAGCTTTCTTT.

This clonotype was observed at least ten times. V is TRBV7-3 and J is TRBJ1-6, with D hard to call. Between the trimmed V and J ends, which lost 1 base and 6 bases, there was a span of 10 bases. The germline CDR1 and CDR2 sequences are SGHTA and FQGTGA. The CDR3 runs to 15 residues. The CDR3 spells CASSLMAGVNSPLHF. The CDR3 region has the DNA TGTGCCAGCAGCTTAATGGCCGGGGTTAATTCACCCCTCCACTTT.

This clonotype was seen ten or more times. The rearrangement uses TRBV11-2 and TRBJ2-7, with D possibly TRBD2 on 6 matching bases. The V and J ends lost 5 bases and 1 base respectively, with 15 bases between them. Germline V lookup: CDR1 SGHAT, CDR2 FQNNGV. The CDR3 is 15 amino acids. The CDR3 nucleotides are TGTGCCAGCAGCCTCGGCCGGCGGGGATCCTACGAGCAGTACTTC. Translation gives CASSLGRRGSYEQYF.

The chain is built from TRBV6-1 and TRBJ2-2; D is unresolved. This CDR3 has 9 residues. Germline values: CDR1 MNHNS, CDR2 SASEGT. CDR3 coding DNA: TGTCCCGACACCGGGGAGCTGTTTTTT. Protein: CPDTGELFF.

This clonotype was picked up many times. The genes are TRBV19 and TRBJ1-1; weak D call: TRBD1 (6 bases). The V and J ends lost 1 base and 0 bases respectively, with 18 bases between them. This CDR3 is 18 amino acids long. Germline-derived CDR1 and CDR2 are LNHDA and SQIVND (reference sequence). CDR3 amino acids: CASSIAVRGRGMNTEAFF. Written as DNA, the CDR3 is TGTGCCAGTAGTATAGCCGTTAGGGGAAGGGGGATGAACACTGAAGCTTTCTTT.

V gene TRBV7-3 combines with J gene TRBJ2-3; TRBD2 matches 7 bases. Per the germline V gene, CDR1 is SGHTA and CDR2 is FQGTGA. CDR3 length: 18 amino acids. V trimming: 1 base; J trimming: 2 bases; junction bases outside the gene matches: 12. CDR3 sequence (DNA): TGTGCCAGCAGCTTAAATGGGGCCCTAGCGGCAAACACAGATACGCAGTATTTT. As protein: CASSLNGALAANTDTQYF.

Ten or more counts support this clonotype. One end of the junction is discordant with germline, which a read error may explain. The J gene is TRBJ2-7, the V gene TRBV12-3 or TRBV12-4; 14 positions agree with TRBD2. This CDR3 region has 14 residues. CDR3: CASSWPRLAGGLHF. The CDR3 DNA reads TGTGCCAGCAGTTGGCCCCGACTAGCGGGGGGGCTGCACTTC.

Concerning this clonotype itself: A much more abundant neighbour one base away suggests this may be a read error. CDR3 DNA: TGTGCCAGCAGCTTTAGCAGGGCCTATGGCTACACCTTC. Encoded protein: CASSFSRAYGYTF. The rearrangement joins TRBV11-2 to TRBJ1-2; TRBD1 might be the D (5 bases). The CDR3 loop spans 13 amino acids. Germline lookup yields CDR1 SGHAT and CDR2 FQNNGV. V lost 3 bases, J lost 4 bases, and 9 bases lay in between.

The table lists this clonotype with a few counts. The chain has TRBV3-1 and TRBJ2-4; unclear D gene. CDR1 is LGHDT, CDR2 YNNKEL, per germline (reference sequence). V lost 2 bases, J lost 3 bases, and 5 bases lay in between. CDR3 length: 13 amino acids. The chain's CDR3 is CASSQNLKNIQYF. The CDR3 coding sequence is TGTGCCAGCAGCCAAAACCTCAAAAACATTCAGTACTTC.

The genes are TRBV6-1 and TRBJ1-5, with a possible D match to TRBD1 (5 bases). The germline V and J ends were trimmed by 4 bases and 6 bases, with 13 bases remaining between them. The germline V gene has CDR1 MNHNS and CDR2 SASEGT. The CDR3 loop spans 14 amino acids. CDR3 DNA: TGTGCCAGCAGTGTCGTGGGGGGAGGTCAGCCCCAGCATTTT. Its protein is CASSVVGGGQPQHF.

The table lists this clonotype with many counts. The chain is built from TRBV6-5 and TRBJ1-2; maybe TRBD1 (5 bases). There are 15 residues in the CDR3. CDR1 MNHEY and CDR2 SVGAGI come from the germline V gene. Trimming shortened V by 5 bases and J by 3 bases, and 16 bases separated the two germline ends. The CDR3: CASSHTTGGDYGYTF. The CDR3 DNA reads TGTGCCAGCAGTCACACCACAGGAGGGGACTATGGCTACACCTTC.

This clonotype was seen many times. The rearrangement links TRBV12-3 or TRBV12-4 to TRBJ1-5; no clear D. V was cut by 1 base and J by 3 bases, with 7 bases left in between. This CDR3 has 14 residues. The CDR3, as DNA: TGTGCCAGCAGTTTAGAGAGGGTCAATCAGCCCCAGCATTTT. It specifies CASSLERVNQPQHF.

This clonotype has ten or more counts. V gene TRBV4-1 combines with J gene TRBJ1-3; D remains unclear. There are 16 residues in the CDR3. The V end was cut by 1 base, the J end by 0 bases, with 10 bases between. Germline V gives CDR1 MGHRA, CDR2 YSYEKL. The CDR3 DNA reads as TGCGCCAGCAGCCAAGGTTCGGTGGTCTCTGGAAACACCATATATTTT. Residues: CASSQGSVVSGNTIYF.

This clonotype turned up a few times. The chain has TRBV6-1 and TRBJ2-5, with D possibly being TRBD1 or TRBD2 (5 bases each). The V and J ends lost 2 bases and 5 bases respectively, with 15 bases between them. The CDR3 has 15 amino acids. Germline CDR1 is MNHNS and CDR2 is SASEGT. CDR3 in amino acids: CASSEIGAPGETQYF. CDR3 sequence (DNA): TGTGCCAGCAGTGAAATAGGGGCCCCGGGGGAGACCCAGTACTTC.

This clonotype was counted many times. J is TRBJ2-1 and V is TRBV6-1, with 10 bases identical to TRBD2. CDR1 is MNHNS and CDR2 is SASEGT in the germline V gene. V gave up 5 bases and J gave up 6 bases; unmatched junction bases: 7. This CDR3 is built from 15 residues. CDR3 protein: CASSLSGRAANEQFF. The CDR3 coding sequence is TGTGCCAGCAGTCTCAGCGGGAGGGCCGCCAATGAGCAGTTCTTC.

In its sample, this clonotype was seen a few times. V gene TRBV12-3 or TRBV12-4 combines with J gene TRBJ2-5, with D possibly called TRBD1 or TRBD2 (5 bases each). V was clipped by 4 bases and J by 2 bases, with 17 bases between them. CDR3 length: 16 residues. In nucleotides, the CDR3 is TGTGCCAGCAGTTATACTCCGGGACCCACGCAAGAGACCCAGTACTTC. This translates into CASSYTPGPTQETQYF.

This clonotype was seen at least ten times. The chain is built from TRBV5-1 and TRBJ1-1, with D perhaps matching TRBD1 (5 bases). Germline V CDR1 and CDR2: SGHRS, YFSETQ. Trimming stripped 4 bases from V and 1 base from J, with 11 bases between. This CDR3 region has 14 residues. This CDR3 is CASSQGPANTEAFF. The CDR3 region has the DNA TGCGCCAGCAGCCAGGGACCGGCGAACACTGAAGCTTTCTTT.

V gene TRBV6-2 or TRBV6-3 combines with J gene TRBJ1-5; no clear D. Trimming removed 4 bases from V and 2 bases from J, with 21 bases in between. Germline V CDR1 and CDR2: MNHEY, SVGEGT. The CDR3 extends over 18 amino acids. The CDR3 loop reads CASSSNTAAGLGNQPQHF. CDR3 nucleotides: TGTGCCAGCAGTTCTAACACTGCGGCTGGGTTGGGCAATCAGCCCCAGCATTTT.

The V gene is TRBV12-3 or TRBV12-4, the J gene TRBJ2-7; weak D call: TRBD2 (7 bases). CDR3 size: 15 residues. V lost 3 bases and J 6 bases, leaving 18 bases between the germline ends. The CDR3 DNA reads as TGTGCCAGCAGTTTCAGGGGAGGGCGAAGGAGCGAGCAGTACTTC. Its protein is CASSFRGGRRSEQYF.

The CDR3 loop reads CASSLDTAYQETQYF. CDR3 coding DNA: TGTGCCAGCAGCTTAGATACAGCGTACCAAGAGACCCAGTACTTC. The chain combines TRBV7-9 with TRBJ2-5; the D is unclear. CDR1 SEHNR and CDR2 FQNEAQ come from the germline V gene (reference sequence). The CDR3 is made up of 15 amino acids. V dropped 1 base and J dropped 0 bases, with 9 bases sitting between them.

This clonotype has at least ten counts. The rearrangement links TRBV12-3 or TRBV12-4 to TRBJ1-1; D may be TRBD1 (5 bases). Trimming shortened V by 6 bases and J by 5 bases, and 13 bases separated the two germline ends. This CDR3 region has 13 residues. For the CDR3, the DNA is TGTGCCAGCAGATGGGGGAGGTGGACTGAAGCTTTCTTT. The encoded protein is CASRWGRWTEAFF.

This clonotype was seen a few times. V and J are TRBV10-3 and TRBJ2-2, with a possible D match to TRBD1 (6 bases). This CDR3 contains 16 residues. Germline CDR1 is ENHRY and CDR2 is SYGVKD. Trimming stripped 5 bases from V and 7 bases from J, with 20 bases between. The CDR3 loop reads CAISHTTGKVGGELFF. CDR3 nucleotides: TGTGCCATCAGTCACACGACAGGAAAGGTGGGCGGGGAGCTGTTTTTT.

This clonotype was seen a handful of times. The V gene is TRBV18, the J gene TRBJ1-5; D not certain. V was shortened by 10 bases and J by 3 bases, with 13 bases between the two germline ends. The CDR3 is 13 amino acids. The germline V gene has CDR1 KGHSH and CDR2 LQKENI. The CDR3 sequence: CATTELINQPQHF. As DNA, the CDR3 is TGTGCCACCACAGAGCTTATCAATCAGCCCCAGCATTTT.

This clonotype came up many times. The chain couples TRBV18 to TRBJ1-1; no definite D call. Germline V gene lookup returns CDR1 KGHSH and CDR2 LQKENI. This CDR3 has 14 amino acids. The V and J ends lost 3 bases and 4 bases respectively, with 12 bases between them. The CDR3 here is CASSPYDEVTEAFF. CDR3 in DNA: TGTGCCAGCTCACCTTACGACGAGGTCACTGAAGCTTTCTTT.

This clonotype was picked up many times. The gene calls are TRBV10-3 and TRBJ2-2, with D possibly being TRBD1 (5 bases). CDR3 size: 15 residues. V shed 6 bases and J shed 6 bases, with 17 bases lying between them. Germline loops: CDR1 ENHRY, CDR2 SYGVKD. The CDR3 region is CAISVDRPGSGELFF. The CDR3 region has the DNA TGTGCCATCAGCGTGGACCGGCCAGGGTCCGGGGAGCTGTTTTTT.

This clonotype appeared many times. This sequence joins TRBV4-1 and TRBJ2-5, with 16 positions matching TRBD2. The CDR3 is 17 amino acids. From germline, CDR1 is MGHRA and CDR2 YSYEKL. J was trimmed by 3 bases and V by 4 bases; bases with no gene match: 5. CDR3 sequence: CASSRGTSGGAEETQYF. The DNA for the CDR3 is TGCGCCAGCAGCCGAGGGACTAGCGGGGGGGCCGAAGAGACCCAGTACTTC.

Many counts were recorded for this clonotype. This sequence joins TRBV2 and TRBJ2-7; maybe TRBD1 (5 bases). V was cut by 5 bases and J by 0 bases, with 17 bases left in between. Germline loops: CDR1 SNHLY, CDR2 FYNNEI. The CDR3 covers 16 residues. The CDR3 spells CASSPGAQRNSYEQYF. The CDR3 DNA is TGTGCCAGCAGTCCTGGGGCCCAACGGAACTCCTACGAGCAGTACTTC.